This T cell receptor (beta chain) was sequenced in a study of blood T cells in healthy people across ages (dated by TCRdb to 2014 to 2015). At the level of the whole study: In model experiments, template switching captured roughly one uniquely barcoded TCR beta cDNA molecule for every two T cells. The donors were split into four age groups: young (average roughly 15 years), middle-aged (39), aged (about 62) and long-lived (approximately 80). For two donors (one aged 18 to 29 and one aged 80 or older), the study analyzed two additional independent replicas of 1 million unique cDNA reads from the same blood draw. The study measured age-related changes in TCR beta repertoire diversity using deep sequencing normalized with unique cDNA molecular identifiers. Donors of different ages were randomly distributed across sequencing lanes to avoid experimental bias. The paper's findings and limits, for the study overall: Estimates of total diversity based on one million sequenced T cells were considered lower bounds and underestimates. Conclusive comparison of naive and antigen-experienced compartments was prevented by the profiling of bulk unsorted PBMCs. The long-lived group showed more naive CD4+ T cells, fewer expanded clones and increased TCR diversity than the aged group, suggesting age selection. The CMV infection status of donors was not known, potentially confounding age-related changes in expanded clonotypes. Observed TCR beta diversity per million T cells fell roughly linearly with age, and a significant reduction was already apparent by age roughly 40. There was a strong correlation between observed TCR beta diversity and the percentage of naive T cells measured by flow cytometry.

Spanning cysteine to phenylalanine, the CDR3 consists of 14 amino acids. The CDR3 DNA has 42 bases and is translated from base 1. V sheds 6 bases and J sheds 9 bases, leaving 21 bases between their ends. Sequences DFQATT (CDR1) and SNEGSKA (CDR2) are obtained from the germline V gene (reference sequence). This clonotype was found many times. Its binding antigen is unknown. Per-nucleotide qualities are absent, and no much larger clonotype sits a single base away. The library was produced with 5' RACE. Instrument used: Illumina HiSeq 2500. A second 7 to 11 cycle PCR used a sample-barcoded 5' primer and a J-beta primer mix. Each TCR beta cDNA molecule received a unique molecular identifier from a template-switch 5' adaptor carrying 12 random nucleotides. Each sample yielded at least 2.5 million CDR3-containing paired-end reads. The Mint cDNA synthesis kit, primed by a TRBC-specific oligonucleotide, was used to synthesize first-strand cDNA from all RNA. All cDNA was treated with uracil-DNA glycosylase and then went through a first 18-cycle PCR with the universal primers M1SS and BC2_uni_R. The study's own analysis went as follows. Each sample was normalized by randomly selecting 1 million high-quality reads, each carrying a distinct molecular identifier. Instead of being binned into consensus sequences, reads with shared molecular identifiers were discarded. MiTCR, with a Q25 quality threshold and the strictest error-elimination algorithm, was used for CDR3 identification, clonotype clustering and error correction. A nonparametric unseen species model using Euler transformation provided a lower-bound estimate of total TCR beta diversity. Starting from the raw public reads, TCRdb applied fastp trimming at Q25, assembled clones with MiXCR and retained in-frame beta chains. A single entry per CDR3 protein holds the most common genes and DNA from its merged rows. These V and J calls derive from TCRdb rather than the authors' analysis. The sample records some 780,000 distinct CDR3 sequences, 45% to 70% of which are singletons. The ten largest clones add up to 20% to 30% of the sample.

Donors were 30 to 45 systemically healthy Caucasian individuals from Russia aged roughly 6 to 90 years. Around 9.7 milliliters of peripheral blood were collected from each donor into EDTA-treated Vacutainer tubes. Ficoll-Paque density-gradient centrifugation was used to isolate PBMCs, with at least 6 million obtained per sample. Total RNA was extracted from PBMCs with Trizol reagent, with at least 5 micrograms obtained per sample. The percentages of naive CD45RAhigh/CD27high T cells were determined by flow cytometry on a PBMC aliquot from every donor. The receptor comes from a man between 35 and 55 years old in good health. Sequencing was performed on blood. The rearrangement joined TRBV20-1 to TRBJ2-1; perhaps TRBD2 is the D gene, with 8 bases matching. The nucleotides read TGCAGTGCCCGGTTCAGGGGGGCGGGGGGTGAGCAGTTCTTC. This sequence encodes CSARFRGAGGEQFF.